These 12 T cell receptor beta chains came from one sample sequenced in a study of shared clonotypes between healthy human individuals (dated by TCRdb to 2019 to 2021). Library construction relied on the immunoSEQ multiplex PCR assay. Held by TCRdb, this immuneACCESS table contains in-frame sequences only and omits some clones. Under half of the omission traces to an unresolved V gene where checked; the cause of the rest is unknown. The table for this sample lists approximately 470,000 clones; almost 80% of them were counted only once. The leading ten clones occupy 12% of the sample. The specimen was PBMCs. All receptors derive from a woman in her 40s in good health. Some clones in this sample may be carry-over from other donors' samples.

This clone was counted once. This chain uses TRBV5-8 with TRBJ1-1, with unresolved D. This CDR3 has 16 residues. Germline-derived CDR1 and CDR2 are SGHTS and YDEGEE. V lost 3 bases and J 6 bases, leaving 21 bases between the germline ends. CDR3 bases: TGTGCCAGCAGCTCGCGGACGCGTTTACAAGGCGCTGAAGCTTTCTTT. Translation gives CASSSRTRLQGAEAFF.

This sequence joins TRBV7-3 and TRBJ2-5; the D is unclear. Germline CDR1 reads SGHTA; CDR2 reads FQGTGA. The CDR3 extends over 13 amino acids. Trimming shortened V by 1 base and J by 2 bases, and 5 bases separated the two germline ends. CDR3 sequence reads: CASSLKRQETQYF. The DNA of the CDR3 is TGTGCCAGCAGCTTAAAACGACAAGAGACCCAGTACTTC.

The CDR3 nucleotides are TGTGCCAGCAGTTTGAGCAGACAGACACCTTTTGGCTACACCTTC. Encoded protein: CASSLSRQTPFGYTF. The chain combines TRBV28 with TRBJ1-2, with D maybe TRBD1 (5 bases). This CDR3 is built from 15 residues. Per the germline V gene, CDR1 is MDHEN and CDR2 is SYDVKM. The germline V and J ends were trimmed by 3 bases and 7 bases, with 18 bases remaining between them.

The rearrangement uses TRBV4-1 and TRBJ1-1, with D uncertain. The germline gives CDR1 MGHRA, CDR2 YSYEKL. The V and J ends lost 3 bases and 1 base respectively, with 21 bases between them. CDR3 length equals 18 residues. Here the CDR3 reads CASSHAPRRVRENTEAFF. For the CDR3, the DNA is TGCGCCAGCAGCCACGCACCCCGGAGGGTCAGAGAGAACACTGAAGCTTTCTTT.

J is TRBJ2-7 and V is TRBV28, with 8 bases identical to TRBD1. V dropped 6 bases and J dropped 1; count of bases not matched to a gene: 8. Germline assignment: CDR1 MDHEN and CDR2 SYDVKM. This CDR3 has 15 residues. The CDR3 protein is CASSSTGTGSYEQYF. Written as DNA, the CDR3 is TGTGCCAGCAGCTCGACCGGGACAGGATCCTACGAGCAGTACTTC.

On this clone: This same CDR3 is encoded by further DNA sequences in the sample. The V call is TRBV7-2, the J call TRBJ1-2; 8 nucleotides line up with TRBD1. The CDR3 sequence is 12 residues long. V lost 3 bases to trimming and J lost 7 bases; unmatched junction nucleotides: 1. CDR1 and CDR2 (germline): SGHTA, FQGNSA. The CDR3 sequence is CASSLDRAGYTF. In DNA form, the CDR3 reads TGTGCCAGCAGCTTGGACAGGGCTGGCTACACCTTC.

The rearrangement links TRBV7-8 to TRBJ2-2, with 8 bases fitting TRBD2. This CDR3 has 16 amino acids. V gave up 5 bases and J gave up 1 base; unmatched junction bases: 6. CDR1 is SGHVS and CDR2 is FQNEAQ in the germline V gene. CDR3 region: CASSDIAGMNTGELFF. CDR3 sequence (DNA): TGTGCCAGCAGCGACATAGCGGGGATGAACACCGGGGAGCTGTTTTTT.

This chain links TRBV28 with TRBJ2-2; 7 bases align to TRBD1. The V gene's germline CDR1 is MDHEN and CDR2 SYDVKM. This CDR3 contains 15 residues. Trimming removed 5 bases from V and 1 base from J; junction bases left unmatched: 4. CDR3 in amino acids: CASSQGDLNTGELFF. DNA for the CDR3: TGTGCCAGCAGTCAGGGGGATTTGAACACCGGGGAGCTGTTTTTT.

This clone was seen a handful of times. V gene TRBV5-1 combines with J gene TRBJ1-2; 9 bases line up with TRBD1. Looked up from germline, CDR1 is SGHRS and CDR2 is YFSETQ. Trimming at V came to 4 bases and at J to 8 bases, leaving 9 bases not matched to a gene. There are 14 residues in the CDR3. In DNA, the CDR3 is TGCGCCAGCAGCCCTGGACAGGGGCCGAAGGGCTACACCTTC. Translated, it gives CASSPGQGPKGYTF.

Regarding this clone: Distinct nucleotide sequences in the sample also encode this CDR3. The rearrangement links TRBV5-1 to TRBJ1-3; possibly TRBD1 for D (6 bases). Germline V gives CDR1 SGHRS, CDR2 YFSETQ. V gave up 0 bases and J gave up 4 bases, with 11 bases separating them. CDR3 length equals 15 residues. The CDR3 sequence is CASSLEGGTGNTIYF. CDR3 sequence (DNA): TGCGCCAGCAGCTTGGAAGGGGGTACCGGAAACACCATATATTTT.

A word on this clone: The likely explanation is a read error, given a far larger clone one base away. The chain recombines TRBV4-2 with TRBJ2-2; D is possibly TRBD2 (6 bases). Germline V gene lookup returns CDR1 LGHNA and CDR2 YNFKEQ. The CDR3 totals 20 residues. V lost 5 bases to trimming and J lost 5 bases, with 30 bases between them. The CDR3 nucleotides are TGTGCCAGCAGCGCTGTTGGCCTACCGGACGGGGAGGATTGGACCGGGGAGCTGTTTTTT. Residues: CASSAVGLPDGEDWTGELFF.

The chain couples TRBV27 to TRBJ2-5; D is unclear. Germline lookup yields CDR1 MNHEY and CDR2 SMNVEV (reference sequence). CDR3 length equals 15 residues. V lost 4 bases to trimming and J lost 4 bases, with 16 bases between them. CDR3 DNA: TGTGCCAGCAGTTCCCCTTCTAGTGGGGTAGAGACCCAGTACTTC. Its translation: CASSSPSSGVETQYF.